In this sample, the clone carrying this T cell receptor (beta chain) turned up a few times. The target antigen is unknown. These data are taken from a study of CD8 T cells in ankylosing spondylitis. General observations from the study: Significant enrichment of disease-linked clones was reported in matched ankylosing spondylitis synovial fluid. Past research had described some motif variants in reactive arthritis synovial fluid and blood. Within peripheral blood, clones linked to disease were CD8+ and relatively rare. Seemingly distinctive of ankylosing spondylitis blood was a TCR beta motif formed by eight highly homologous variants.

V dropped 2 bases and J dropped 1 base, with 7 bases sitting between them. The CDR3 length is 13 residues. Per germline, CDR1 DFQATT and CDR2 SNEGSKA (reference sequence). Quantitative barcoded 5'-RACE was used to prepare TCR beta libraries. Using its own MiXCR run on the 5' RACE reads, TCRdb lists one record per CDR3 protein. This sample has just under 550,000 distinct CDR3 sequences; about 13% occur once, and the top ten carry 6.8%. Source material: blood, either unsorted or a sorted T cell fraction (not recorded which). This receptor was taken from a male donor with ankylosing spondylitis. The rearrangement links TRBV20-1 to TRBJ2-3; D is perhaps TRBD1 (5 bases). CDR3 bases: TGCAGTGCTAGACCCAGGGGCACAGATACGCAGTATTTT. Translated, it gives CSARPRGTDTQYF.